One sample yielded the 8 T cell receptor beta chains listed below, sequenced in a study of T cell responses to AZD1222 COVID-19 vaccine. Assay used: immunoSEQ multiplex PCR; TCRdb lists only in-frame clones, some missing. The data contain tens of thousands of clones, approximately 92% of them singletons. The sample here was peripheral blood, taken on day 0 of AZD1222 vaccination. Every receptor here comes from an adult in good health.

V and J are TRBV11-3 and TRBJ2-7; the D call may be TRBD1 or TRBD2 (6 bases each). CDR1 and CDR2 (germline): SGHNT, YENEEA. V was shortened by 2 bases and J by 6 bases, with 32 bases between the two germline ends. CDR3 size: 20 residues. This CDR3 is CASSLPSWEAGELLSAEQYF. The CDR3 region has the DNA TGTGCCAGCAGCTTACCCTCATGGGAGGCAGGGGAGCTCCTTAGTGCCGAGCAGTACTTC. Full variable domain (missing parts from reference TRBV11-3 and TRBJ2-7): EAGVVQSPRYKIIEKKQPVAFWCNPISGHNTLYWYLQNLGQGPELLIRYENEEAVDDSQLPKDRFSAERLKGVDSTLKIQPAELGDSAVYLCASSLPSWEAGELLSAEQYFGPGTRLTVT.

This chain uses TRBV7-8 with TRBJ1-4, with D hard to call. The CDR3 length is 13 residues. Trimming pared 6 bases from V and 8 bases from J, leaving 13 bases between. Germline CDR1 SGHVS, CDR2 FQNEAQ. As DNA, the CDR3 is TGTGCCAGCAGTTCCCCCCGGGAGGAAAAACTGTTTTTT. Its translation is CASSSPREEKLFF.

The rearrangement links TRBV10-3 to TRBJ2-5, with D tentatively TRBD2 (5 bases). This CDR3 spans 15 amino acids. V was pared by 0 bases and J by 5 bases, with 13 bases between. The germline V gene has CDR1 ENHRY and CDR2 SYGVKD. The CDR3 nucleotides are TGTGCCATCAGTGAGTCAGAGGGAATGGGGGAGACCCAGTACTTC. Amino acids: CAISESEGMGETQYF.

The CDR3: CASSISWTGAMGTEAFF. The CDR3, as DNA: TGTGCCAGCAGTATAAGCTGGACAGGGGCGATGGGCACTGAAGCTTTCTTT. The V gene is TRBV28, the J gene TRBJ1-1; TRBD1 matches at 9 bases. The length of the CDR3 is 17 residues. The ends lost 5 bases at V and 4 bases at J; junction bases unmatched: 14. Germline CDR1 is MDHEN and CDR2 is SYDVKM.

The genes are TRBV6-1 and TRBJ1-1, with 8 bases lining up with TRBD1. The V gene end was trimmed by 3 bases and the J gene end by 5 bases; junction bases not matched to a gene: 8. This CDR3 spans 15 amino acids. Germline V lookup: CDR1 MNHNS, CDR2 SASEGT. As DNA, the CDR3 is TGTGCCAGCAGTGATTATTCAGGGGGCATGACTGAAGCTTTCTTT. Its translation is CASSDYSGGMTEAFF.

The CDR3 protein is CSARGRNTGELFF. In nucleotides, the CDR3 is TGCAGTGCTCGTGGTAGAAACACCGGGGAGCTGTTTTTT. This chain links TRBV20-1 with TRBJ2-2; D unresolved. Germline CDR1 DFQATT, CDR2 SNEGSKA (reference sequence). Trimming cost V 5 bases and J 2 bases, with 9 bases left between them. The CDR3 spans 13 residues.

V is TRBV3-1 (or the pseudogene TRBV3-2) and J is TRBJ2-5; TRBD2 aligns across 7 bases. Germline V gene sequence: CDR1 LGHDT, CDR2 YNNKEL (reference sequence). V dropped 1 base and J dropped 6; count of bases not matched to a gene: 11. The CDR3 sequence is 16 residues long. In nucleotides, the CDR3 is TGTGCCAGCAGCCAAGTCGCGACTAGCTGGGGGAAGACCCAGTACTTC. Residues: CASSQVATSWGKTQYF.

J is TRBJ2-5 and V is TRBV19; 12 bases align to TRBD1. The V gene's germline CDR1 is LNHDA and CDR2 SQIVND (reference sequence). Unmatched junction bases numbered 2, after V lost 6 bases and J lost 3 bases. The length of the CDR3 is 14 residues. The CDR3 spells CASRGTGGKETQYF. In DNA form, the CDR3 reads TGTGCCAGTAGGGGGACAGGGGGCAAAGAGACCCAGTACTTC. The full variable domain, its missing parts supplied by reference TRBV19 and TRBJ2-5, is DGGITQSPKYLFRKEGQNVTLSCEQNLNHDAMYWYRQDPGQGLRLIYYSQIVNDFQKGDIAEGYSVSREKKESFPLTVTSAQKNPTAFYLCASRGTGGKETQYFGPGTRLLVL.